The 31 T cell receptor beta chains listed next were all sequenced from one sample in a study of spatial heterogeneity in lung cancer. In TCRdb, the 5' RACE reads were re-called with MiXCR into one record per CDR3 protein. The sample includes nearly 95,000 distinct CDR3 sequences, less than 20% of them seen just once. Indicated time point: blood at routine non-recurrence follow-up after resection. Sequencing used PBMCs, obtained at follow-up. The source is a male donor with early-stage non-small cell lung cancer.

V gene TRBV19 combines with J gene TRBJ2-2, with D perhaps assigned TRBD1 or TRBD2 (5 bases each). V was pared by 6 bases and J by 5 bases, with 13 bases between. In germline, CDR1 is LNHDA, CDR2 SQIVND (reference sequence). The CDR3 has 14 amino acids. The CDR3 loop is CASSQGRGTGELFF. CDR3 nucleotide sequence: TGTGCCAGTAGCCAGGGAAGAGGGACCGGGGAGCTGTTTTTT.

This clonotype occurred a few times. The chain uses TRBV19 and TRBJ2-5; 8 nucleotides match TRBD1. The J segment lost 2 bases and the V segment lost 9 bases, leaving 11 bases of the junction unmatched. The CDR3 totals 15 residues. The germline CDR1 and CDR2 sequences are LNHDA and SQIVND (reference sequence). CDR3 region: CASSSGTGFQETQYF. For the CDR3, the DNA is TGTGCCAGCTCGTCCGGGACAGGTTTTCAAGAGACCCAGTACTTC. Supplemented by reference TRBV19 and TRBJ2-5, the full variable domain reads DGGITQSPKYLFRKEGQNVTLSCEQNLNHDAMYWYRQDPGQGLRLIYYSQIVNDFQKGDIAEGYSVSREKKESFPLTVTSAQKNPTAFYLCASSSGTGFQETQYFGPGTRLLVL.

In its sample, this clonotype was seen many times. The chain uses TRBV11-2 and TRBJ2-2; D uncertain. In germline, CDR1 is SGHAT, CDR2 FQNNGV. V lost 0 bases, J lost 2 bases, and 10 bases lay in between. This CDR3 has 16 residues. The chain's CDR3 is CASSLDLLGNTGELFF. The CDR3 nucleotides read TGTGCCAGCAGCTTAGATCTATTGGGCAACACCGGGGAGCTGTTTTTT.

The table lists this clonotype with a few counts. V gene TRBV5-1 combines with J gene TRBJ2-3, with TRBD1 matching over 10 bases. Trimming at V came to 1 base and at J to 1 base, leaving 3 bases not matched to a gene. The germline CDR1 and CDR2 sequences are SGHRS and YFSETQ. The CDR3 is 16 amino acids. CDR3 protein: CASSLSGTGGTDTQYF. The CDR3 DNA is TGCGCCAGCAGCTTGTCCGGGACAGGGGGCACAGATACGCAGTATTTT.

In this sample, this clonotype turned up a few times. The rearrangement joins TRBV7-2 to TRBJ1-3, with no clear D. Trimming removed 1 base from V and 5 bases from J, with 3 bases in between. CDR1 and CDR2 (germline): SGHTA, FQGNSA. The CDR3 is 12 residues long. CDR3 region: CASSLDRNTIYF. CDR3 coding DNA: TGTGCCAGCAGCTTAGACAGAAACACCATATATTTT.

The chain employs TRBV3-1 and TRBJ2-2; 8 bases match TRBD2. Germline CDR1 and CDR2: LGHDT and YNNKEL (reference sequence). V gave up 4 bases and J gave up 6 bases; unmatched junction bases: 4. The CDR3 runs to 14 residues. This CDR3 reads CASSLGSGAGELFF. The CDR3 DNA reads TGTGCCAGCAGCCTAGGTAGCGGGGCCGGGGAGCTGTTTTTT.

The table lists this clonotype with many counts. The rearrangement links TRBV7-2 to TRBJ1-1, with D hard to call. Germline V gives CDR1 SGHTA, CDR2 FQGNSA. This CDR3 region has 14 residues. Trimming took off 2 bases at V and 1 base at J, with 8 bases between the two ends. The CDR3 DNA sequence: TGTGCCAGCAGCTTATCTCTCAGGAACACTGAAGCTTTCTTT. Translated, it gives CASSLSLRNTEAFF.

In DNA, the CDR3 is TGTGCCAGCAGCCCCTCAGGTGACCCGGGGGAGCAGTACTTC. It yields the protein CASSPSGDPGEQYF. This chain links TRBV3-1 with TRBJ2-7; perhaps TRBD2 as D (5 bases). The CDR3 consists of 14 residues. CDR1 and CDR2 from the germline V gene are LGHDT and YNNKEL (reference sequence). V was cut by 4 bases and J by 7 bases, with 17 bases left in between.

This chain connects TRBV5-5 to TRBJ1-5, with D hard to call. Germline V gives CDR1 SGHKS, CDR2 YYEKEE (reference sequence). The germline V and J ends were trimmed by 2 bases and 0 bases, with 6 bases remaining between them. The CDR3 loop spans 14 amino acids. CDR3 sequence (DNA): TGTGCCAGCAGCTTATGGGATAGCAATCAGCCCCAGCATTTT. Translated, it gives CASSLWDSNQPQHF.

V gene TRBV15 combines with J gene TRBJ1-6; 7 bases map to TRBD1. The CDR3 consists of 16 residues. Germline trimming cut 0 bases from V and 5 bases from J; bases unmatched to any gene: 4. Germline-derived CDR1 and CDR2 are LNHNV and YYDKDF (reference sequence). The CDR3 DNA reads TGTGCCACCAGCAGAGAACTGACAGGGAATAATTCACCCCTCCACTTT. Translating it yields CATSRELTGNNSPLHF.

The chain employs TRBV20-1 and TRBJ2-3, with 9 positions matching TRBD1. V lost 3 bases and J lost 6; bases outside the gene matches: 4. CDR3 length: 13 residues. The V gene's germline CDR1 is DFQATT and CDR2 SNEGSKA (reference sequence). This CDR3 is CSARGQGGDTQYF. The CDR3 bases are TGCAGTGCTAGGGGACAGGGTGGGGATACGCAGTATTTT.

Ten or more counts support this clonotype. V and J are TRBV12-3 or TRBV12-4 and TRBJ2-7; TRBD1 agrees at 9 bases. The CDR3 is 14 amino acids. V shed 5 bases and J 5 bases; nucleotides not matched to a gene: 7. DNA of the CDR3: TGTGCCAGCAGTCTACAGGGGGCCCCCCACGAGCAGTACTTC. Amino acid sequence: CASSLQGAPHEQYF.

This clonotype showed up many times. The rearrangement joins TRBV28 to TRBJ2-7, with TRBD1 identical over 12 bases. This CDR3 has 17 residues. With V trimmed by 2 bases and J by 4 bases, 9 bases remained unmatched. Germline V CDR1 and CDR2: MDHEN, SYDVKM. This CDR3 reads CASSLEPPGQGAYEQYF. The CDR3 DNA reads as TGTGCCAGCAGTTTAGAGCCTCCGGGACAGGGGGCGTACGAGCAGTACTTC.

The chain links TRBV4-1 to TRBJ2-2, with TRBD2 matching over 11 bases. Germline assignment: CDR1 MGHRA and CDR2 YSYEKL. There are 16 residues in the CDR3. V was pared by 2 bases and J by 5 bases, with 4 bases of the junction left unmatched. DNA of the CDR3: TGCGCCAGCAGCCAAAAACTAGCGGGAGTTACCGGGGAGCTGTTTTTT. The encoded protein is CASSQKLAGVTGELFF.

This clonotype has at least ten counts. This chain's CDR3 is CASSLGQGNQPQHF. The CDR3 nucleotides read TGTGCCAGCAGTTTAGGACAGGGCAATCAGCCCCAGCATTTT. This rearrangement joins TRBV12-3 or TRBV12-4 to TRBJ1-5, with D possibly TRBD1 on 6 matching bases. V was pared by 1 base and J by 2 bases, with 6 bases between. This CDR3 spans 14 amino acids.

A few counts support this clonotype. The rearrangement uses TRBV18 and TRBJ1-1; D is unresolved. The CDR3 is 12 residues long. Deletions cut 3 bases from V and 1 base from J, with 3 bases between. CDR1 KGHSH and CDR2 LQKENI come from the germline V gene. This chain's CDR3 is CASSPKNTEAFF. DNA of the CDR3: TGTGCCAGCTCACCGAAGAACACTGAAGCTTTCTTT. Filled out from reference TRBV18 and TRBJ1-1, the complete variable domain reads NAGVMQNPRHLVRRRGQEARLRCSPMKGHSHVYWYRQLPEEGLKFMVYLQKENIIDESGMPKERFSAEFPKEGPSILRIQQVVRGDSAAYFCASSPKNTEAFFGQGTRLTVV.

The gene calls are TRBV4-3 and TRBJ2-1, with D perhaps TRBD1 or TRBD2 (6 bases each). Germline CDR1 is LGHNA and CDR2 is YSLEER. Trimming left V 3 bases short and J 11 bases short, with 11 bases between. This CDR3 is 12 amino acids long. The CDR3 region has the DNA TGCGCCAGCAGCCAGGGGGCGGGGCAGCAGTTCTTC. This sequence encodes CASSQGAGQQFF.

This clonotype was seen only a few times. This chain links TRBV27 with TRBJ2-7; a possible D gene is TRBD1 (6 bases). Trimming removed 3 bases from V and 2 bases from J, with 11 bases in between. The CDR3 has 14 amino acids. Germline lookup yields CDR1 MNHEY and CDR2 SMNVEV (reference sequence). In nucleotides, the CDR3 is TGTGCCAGCAGTTTGAGGCAGGGGACCTACGAGCAGTACTTC. This codes for CASSLRQGTYEQYF.

The table lists this clonotype with a few counts. The chain joins TRBV20-1 to TRBJ2-1, with 10 bases lining up with TRBD2. Per germline, CDR1 DFQATT and CDR2 SNEGSKA (reference sequence). V gave up 0 bases and J gave up 6 bases; unmatched junction bases: 5. The CDR3 runs to 15 residues. CDR3 region: CSARDGAGGRNEQFF. The CDR3 nucleotides are TGCAGTGCTAGAGATGGAGCGGGAGGGCGCAATGAGCAGTTCTTC.

This sequence joins TRBV3-1 and TRBJ2-3; D not certain. Germline V gene data show CDR1 as LGHDT and CDR2 as YNNKEL (reference sequence). V was trimmed by 4 bases and J by 5 bases, leaving 19 bases between them. The CDR3 spans 16 residues. CDR3 in DNA: TGTGCCAGCAGCCCTAACGCGCAACACCCCAGAGATACGCAGTATTTT. Translated, it gives CASSPNAQHPRDTQYF.

This clonotype was seen more than once but under ten times. A junction end diverges from the germline sequence, so it may reflect a read error. The rearrangement uses TRBV19 and TRBJ2-1; 9 bases agree with TRBD1. Germline V lookup: CDR1 LNHDA, CDR2 SQIVND (reference sequence). This CDR3 is 13 amino acids long. This CDR3 is CASSSRPGQGLIF. In DNA form, the CDR3 reads TGTGCCAGTAGTTCCCGGCCGGGACAGGGTTTGATCTTC.

This clonotype was counted a few times. The chain is built from TRBV14 and TRBJ1-6; tentative D call: TRBD1 (5 bases). Germline lookup yields CDR1 SGHDN and CDR2 FVKESK. CDR3 size: 15 residues. Deletions cut 0 bases from V and 7 bases from J, with 10 bases between. Here the CDR3 reads CASSQERTPNSPLHF. CDR3 DNA: TGTGCCAGCAGCCAAGAGAGGACACCGAATTCACCCCTCCACTTT.

This clonotype was detected a few times. The genes are TRBV4-1 and TRBJ2-5; TRBD2 aligns across 10 bases. CDR1 and CDR2 (germline): MGHRA, YSYEKL. V shed 5 bases and J 2 bases; nucleotides not matched to a gene: 5. CDR3 length: 15 amino acids. The CDR3 spells CASSGPSGGQETQYF. In nucleotides, the CDR3 is TGCGCCAGCAGCGGGCCTAGCGGGGGACAAGAGACCCAGTACTTC.

The rearrangement uses TRBV4-3 and TRBJ1-6, with D tentatively TRBD1 (6 bases). Germline CDR1 is LGHNA and CDR2 is YSLEER. Trimming removed 0 bases at V and 7 bases at J, with 16 bases between. This CDR3 comprises 17 residues. The CDR3 DNA sequence: TGCGCCAGCAGCCAAGAGACGGCTCCAACAGGGAATTCACCCCTCCACTTT. As protein: CASSQETAPTGNSPLHF.

This chain joins TRBV20-1 and TRBJ2-5; a weak D match, TRBD2 (6 bases). The germline V gene has CDR1 DFQATT and CDR2 SNEGSKA (reference sequence). This CDR3 comprises 14 residues. Trimming removed 3 bases at V and 5 bases at J, with 16 bases between. The CDR3 sequence is CSASGEEFEETQYF. The CDR3 bases are TGCAGTGCTAGTGGGGAGGAATTCGAGGAGACCCAGTACTTC.

This sequence joins TRBV7-2 and TRBJ2-5; D is unresolved. This CDR3 comprises 14 residues. V was shortened by 0 bases and J by 5 bases, with 10 bases between the two germline ends. Germline CDR1 reads SGHTA; CDR2 reads FQGNSA. The CDR3 here is CASSLAGRGETQYF. The DNA for the CDR3 is TGTGCCAGCAGCTTAGCGGGCCGAGGTGAGACCCAGTACTTC.

This clonotype was observed a handful of times. In nucleotides, the CDR3 is TGCAGTGCTAGAGCACTAGCGTACCAAGAGACCCAGTACTTC. Residues: CSARALAYQETQYF. This chain links TRBV20-1 with TRBJ2-5; 7 positions match TRBD2. Germline assignment: CDR1 DFQATT and CDR2 SNEGSKA (reference sequence). The CDR3 sequence is 14 residues long. The J segment lost 0 bases and the V segment lost 1 base, leaving 2 bases of the junction unmatched.

This clonotype was observed a handful of times. This chain uses TRBV29-1 with TRBJ2-2; D may match TRBD1 or TRBD2 (5 bases each). The germline V gene has CDR1 SQVTM and CDR2 ANQGSEA. CDR3 size: 13 residues. The germline V and J ends were trimmed by 6 bases and 7 bases, with 15 bases remaining between them. The DNA for the CDR3 is TGCAGCGTGGGACCTGGGGATGGCGGGGAGCTGTTTTTT. The encoded protein is CSVGPGDGGELFF.

This clonotype was seen a single time. Without the conserved terminal phenylalanine or tryptophan, this CDR3 likely stems from a read error. The chain uses TRBV10-3 and TRBJ2-1, with D perhaps assigned TRBD1 or TRBD2 (5 bases each). The CDR3 runs 16 residues. V shed 0 bases and J shed 4 bases, with 13 bases lying between them. Germline V CDR1 and CDR2: ENHRY, SYGVKD. CDR3 sequence (DNA): TGTGCCATCAGTGAGTCCACGAGGGGAGAGTACAATGAGCAGTTCTCC. Residues: CAISESTRGEYNEQFS.

This clonotype was counted between two and nine times. In DNA form, the CDR3 reads TGCAGTGCATCCCGTCTACAGGGGAGGGTCGACAATGAGCAGTTCTTC. Translating it yields CSASRLQGRVDNEQFF. The V and J genes are TRBV20-1 and TRBJ2-1; D may match TRBD1 or TRBD2 (7 bases each). With 6 bases removed from V and 5 bases from J, the gap between germline ends came to 23 bases. The CDR3 totals 16 residues. Germline V lookup: CDR1 DFQATT, CDR2 SNEGSKA (reference sequence).

Remarks on this clonotype: Compared with germline, one end of the junction differs, possibly owing to a read error. The chain is built from TRBV6-2 or TRBV6-3 and TRBJ1-1; D unresolved. Germline lookup yields CDR1 MNHEY and CDR2 SVGEGT. This CDR3 is 13 amino acids long. The CDR3 region has the DNA TGTGCCAGCATTTACGAAACTAACACTGAAGCTTTCTTT. This encodes CASIYETNTEAFF.